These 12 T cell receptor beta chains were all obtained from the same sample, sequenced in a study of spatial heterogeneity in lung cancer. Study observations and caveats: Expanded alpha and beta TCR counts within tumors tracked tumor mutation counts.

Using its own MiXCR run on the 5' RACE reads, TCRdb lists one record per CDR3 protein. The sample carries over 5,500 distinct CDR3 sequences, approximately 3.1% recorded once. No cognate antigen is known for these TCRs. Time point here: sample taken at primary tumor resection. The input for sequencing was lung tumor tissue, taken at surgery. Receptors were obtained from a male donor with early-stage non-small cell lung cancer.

CDR3 nucleotides: TGTGCCAGCAGCCCGGGACTAGCTGTTGATGACGAGCAGTACTTC. Its protein is CASSPGLAVDDEQYF. This chain links TRBV7-9 with TRBJ2-7, with TRBD2 matching 9 bases. Germline CDR1 is SEHNR and CDR2 is FQNEAQ (reference sequence). V gave up 5 bases and J gave up 5 bases; unmatched junction bases: 10. This CDR3 is 15 amino acids long. The whole variable domain, remainder taken from reference TRBV7-9 and TRBJ2-7, is DTGVSQNPRHKITKRGQNVTFRCDPISEHNRLYWYRQTLGQGPEFLTYFQNEAQLEKSRLLSDRFSAERPKGSFSTLEIQRTEQGDSAMYLCASSPGLAVDDEQYFGPGTRLTVT.

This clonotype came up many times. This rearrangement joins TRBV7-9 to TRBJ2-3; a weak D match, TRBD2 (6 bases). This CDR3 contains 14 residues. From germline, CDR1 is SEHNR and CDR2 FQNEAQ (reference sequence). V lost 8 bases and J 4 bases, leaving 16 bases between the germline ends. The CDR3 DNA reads TGTGCCAGCCGGGTCGCCGCGGGGCCAGATACGCAGTATTTT. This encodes CASRVAAGPDTQYF.

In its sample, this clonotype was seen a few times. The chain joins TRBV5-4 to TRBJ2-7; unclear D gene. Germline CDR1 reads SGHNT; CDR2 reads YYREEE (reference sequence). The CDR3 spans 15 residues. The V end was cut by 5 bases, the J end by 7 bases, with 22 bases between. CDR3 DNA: TGTGCCAGCAGTTTTTTTGGAAGCGCTCGAAGGGAGCAGTACTTC. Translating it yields CASSFFGSARREQYF. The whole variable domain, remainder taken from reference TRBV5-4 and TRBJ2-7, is ETGVTQSPTHLIKTRGQQVTLRCSSQSGHNTVSWYQQALGQGPQFIFQYYREEENGRGNFPPRFSGLQFPNYSSELNVNALELDDSALYLCASSFFGSARREQYFGPGTRLTVT.

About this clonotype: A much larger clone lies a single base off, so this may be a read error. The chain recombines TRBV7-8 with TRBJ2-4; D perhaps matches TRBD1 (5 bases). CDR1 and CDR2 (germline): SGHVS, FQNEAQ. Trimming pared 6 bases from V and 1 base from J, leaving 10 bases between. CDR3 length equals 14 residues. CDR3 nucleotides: TGTGCCAGCAGTCAGGGAAGTGCCAAAAACATTCAGTACTTC. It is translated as CASSQGSAKNIQYF.

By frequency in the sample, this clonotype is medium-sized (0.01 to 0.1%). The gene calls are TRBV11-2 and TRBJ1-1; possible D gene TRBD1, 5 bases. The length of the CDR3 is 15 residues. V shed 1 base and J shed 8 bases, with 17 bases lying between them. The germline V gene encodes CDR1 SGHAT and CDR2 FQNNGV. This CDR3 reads CASSLGTMGQAEAFF. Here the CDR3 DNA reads TGTGCCAGCAGCTTAGGTACGATGGGGCAGGCCGAAGCTTTCTTT.

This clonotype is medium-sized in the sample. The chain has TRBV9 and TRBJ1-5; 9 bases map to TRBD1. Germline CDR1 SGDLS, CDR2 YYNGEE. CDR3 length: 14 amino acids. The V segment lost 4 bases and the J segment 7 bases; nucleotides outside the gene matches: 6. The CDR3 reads CASSPGQGEQPQHF. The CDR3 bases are TGTGCCAGCAGCCCGGGACAGGGAGAGCAGCCCCAGCATTTT. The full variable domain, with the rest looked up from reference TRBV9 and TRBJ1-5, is DSGVTQTPKHLITATGQRVTLRCSPRSGDLSVYWYQQSLDQGLQFLIQYYNGEERAKGNILERFSAQQFPDLHSELNLSSLELGDSALYFCASSPGQGEQPQHFGDGTRLSIL.

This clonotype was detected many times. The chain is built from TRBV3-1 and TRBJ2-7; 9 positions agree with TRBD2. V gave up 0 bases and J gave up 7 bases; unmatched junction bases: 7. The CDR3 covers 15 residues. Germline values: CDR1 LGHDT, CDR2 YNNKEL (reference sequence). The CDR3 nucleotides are TGTGCCAGCAGCCAAGATTGGCTAGCGGGACGGGAGCAGTACTTC. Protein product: CASSQDWLAGREQYF.

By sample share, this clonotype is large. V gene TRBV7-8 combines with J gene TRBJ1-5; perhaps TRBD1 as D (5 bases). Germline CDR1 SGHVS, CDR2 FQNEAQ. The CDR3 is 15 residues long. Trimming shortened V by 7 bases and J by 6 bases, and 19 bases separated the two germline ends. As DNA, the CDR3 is TGTGCCAGCACTCCTTATGAGGGGAAGGGTCAGCCCCAGCATTTT. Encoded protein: CASTPYEGKGQPQHF.

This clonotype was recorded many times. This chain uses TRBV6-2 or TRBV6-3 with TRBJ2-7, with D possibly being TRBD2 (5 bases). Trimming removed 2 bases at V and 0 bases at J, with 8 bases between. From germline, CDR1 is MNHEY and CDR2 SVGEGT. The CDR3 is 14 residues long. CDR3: CASSYRESSYEQYF. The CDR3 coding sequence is TGTGCCAGCAGTTACAGGGAGAGCTCCTACGAGCAGTACTTC.

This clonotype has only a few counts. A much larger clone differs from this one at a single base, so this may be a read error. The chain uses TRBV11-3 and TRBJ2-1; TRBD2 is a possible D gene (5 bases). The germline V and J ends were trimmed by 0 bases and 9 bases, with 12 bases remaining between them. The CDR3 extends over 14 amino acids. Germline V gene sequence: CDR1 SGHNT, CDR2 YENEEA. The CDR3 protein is CASSLERRSGEQFF. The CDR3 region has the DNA TGTGCCAGCAGCTTAGAACGACGGAGCGGTGAGCAGTTCTTC.

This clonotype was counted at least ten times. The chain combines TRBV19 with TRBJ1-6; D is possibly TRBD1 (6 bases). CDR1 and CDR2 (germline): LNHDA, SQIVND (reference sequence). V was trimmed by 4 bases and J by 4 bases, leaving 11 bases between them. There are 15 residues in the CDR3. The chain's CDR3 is CASSRTAIYNSPLHF. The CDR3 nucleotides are TGTGCCAGTAGTAGGACAGCTATATATAATTCACCCCTCCACTTT.

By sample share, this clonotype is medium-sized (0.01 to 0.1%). The CDR3 protein is CSASELSATQYF. In DNA, the CDR3 is TGCAGTGCTAGTGAGCTATCAGCGACCCAGTACTTC. The chain combines TRBV20-1 with TRBJ2-5; no clear D. V was cut by 3 bases and J by 7 bases, with 12 bases left in between. The CDR3 consists of 12 residues. Germline V gives CDR1 DFQATT, CDR2 SNEGSKA (reference sequence).